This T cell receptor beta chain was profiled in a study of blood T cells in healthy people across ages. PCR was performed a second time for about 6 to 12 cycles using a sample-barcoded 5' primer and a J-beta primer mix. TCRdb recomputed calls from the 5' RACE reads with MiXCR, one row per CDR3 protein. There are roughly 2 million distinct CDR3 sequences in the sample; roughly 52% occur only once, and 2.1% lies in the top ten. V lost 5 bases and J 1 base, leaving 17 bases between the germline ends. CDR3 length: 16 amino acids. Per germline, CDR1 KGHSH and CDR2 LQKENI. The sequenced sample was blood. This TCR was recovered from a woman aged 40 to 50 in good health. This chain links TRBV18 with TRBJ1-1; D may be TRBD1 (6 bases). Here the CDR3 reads CASSSVLGQRNTEAFF. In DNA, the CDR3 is TGTGCCAGCTCATCCGTCCTTGGACAGAGGAACACTGAAGCTTTCTTT.